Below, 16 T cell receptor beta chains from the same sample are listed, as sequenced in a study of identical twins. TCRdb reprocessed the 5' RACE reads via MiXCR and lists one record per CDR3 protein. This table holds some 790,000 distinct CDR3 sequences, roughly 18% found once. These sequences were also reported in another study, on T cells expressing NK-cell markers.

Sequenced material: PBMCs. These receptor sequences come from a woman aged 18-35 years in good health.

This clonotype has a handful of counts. DNA of the CDR3: TGCAGTGCTATTTTGCCTAGCGGGGGGGCCTACGAGCAGTACTTC. Its protein product is CSAILPSGGAYEQYF. The J gene is TRBJ2-7, the V gene TRBV20-1; 12 bases are shared with TRBD2. Per germline, CDR1 DFQATT and CDR2 SNEGSKA (reference sequence). The CDR3 totals 15 residues. The V segment lost 4 bases and the J segment 2 bases; nucleotides outside the gene matches: 6.

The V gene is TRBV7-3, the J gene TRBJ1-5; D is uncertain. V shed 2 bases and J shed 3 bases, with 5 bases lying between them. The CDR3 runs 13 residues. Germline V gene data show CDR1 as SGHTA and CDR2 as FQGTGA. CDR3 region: CASSLSPNQPQHF. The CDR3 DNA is TGTGCCAGCAGCTTATCCCCCAATCAGCCCCAGCATTTT.

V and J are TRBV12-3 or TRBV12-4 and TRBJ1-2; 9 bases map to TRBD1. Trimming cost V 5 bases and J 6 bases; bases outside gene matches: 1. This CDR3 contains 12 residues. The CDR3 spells CASSRQGDGYTF. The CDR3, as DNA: TGTGCCAGCAGTCGACAGGGGGATGGCTACACCTTC.

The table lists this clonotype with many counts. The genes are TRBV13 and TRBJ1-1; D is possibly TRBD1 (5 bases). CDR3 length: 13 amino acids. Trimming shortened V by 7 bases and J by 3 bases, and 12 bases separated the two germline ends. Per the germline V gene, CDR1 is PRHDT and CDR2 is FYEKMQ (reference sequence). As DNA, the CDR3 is TGTGCCAGCACCCTCGGGACGGACACTGAAGCTTTCTTT. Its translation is CASTLGTDTEAFF.

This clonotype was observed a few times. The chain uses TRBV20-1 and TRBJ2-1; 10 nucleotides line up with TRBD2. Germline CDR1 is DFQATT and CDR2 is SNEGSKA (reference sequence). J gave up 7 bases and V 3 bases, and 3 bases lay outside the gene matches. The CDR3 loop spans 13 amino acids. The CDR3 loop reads CSASRTSGNEQFF. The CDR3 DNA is TGCAGTGCTAGCAGGACTAGCGGTAATGAGCAGTTCTTC.

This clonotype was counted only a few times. The CDR3 DNA is TGCAGTGCTAGAGACGAGCGGGACTATGGGGATACGCAGTATTTT. Translation: CSARDERDYGDTQYF. The rearrangement joins TRBV20-1 to TRBJ2-3, with 7 bases lining up with TRBD2. CDR3 length equals 15 residues. J gave up 6 bases and V 0 bases, and 9 bases lay outside the gene matches. Germline V CDR1 and CDR2: DFQATT, SNEGSKA (reference sequence).

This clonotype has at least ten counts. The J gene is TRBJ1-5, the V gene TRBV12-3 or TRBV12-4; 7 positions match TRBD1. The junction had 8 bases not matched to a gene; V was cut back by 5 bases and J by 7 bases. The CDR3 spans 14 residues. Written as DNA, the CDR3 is TGTGCCAGCAGTCGTACAGGGGATGTGCAGCCCCAGCATTTT. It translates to CASSRTGDVQPQHF.

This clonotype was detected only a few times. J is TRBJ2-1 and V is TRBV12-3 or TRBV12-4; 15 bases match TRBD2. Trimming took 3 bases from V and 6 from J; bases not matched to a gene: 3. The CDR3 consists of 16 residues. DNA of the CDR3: TGTGCCAGCAGTTTGATGGGACTAGCGGGAGGCAATGAGCAGTTCTTC. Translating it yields CASSLMGLAGGNEQFF.

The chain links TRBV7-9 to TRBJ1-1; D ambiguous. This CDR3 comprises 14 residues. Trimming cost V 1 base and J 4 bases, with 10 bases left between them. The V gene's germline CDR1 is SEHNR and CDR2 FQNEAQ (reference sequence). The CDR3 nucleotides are TGTGCCAGCAGCTTAGACCCTTGGAGCACTGAAGCTTTCTTT. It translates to CASSLDPWSTEAFF.

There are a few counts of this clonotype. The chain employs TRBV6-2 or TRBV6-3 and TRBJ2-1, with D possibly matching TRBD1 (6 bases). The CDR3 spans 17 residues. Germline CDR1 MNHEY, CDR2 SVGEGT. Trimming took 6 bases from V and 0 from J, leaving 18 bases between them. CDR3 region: CASSILLGGPSYNEQFF. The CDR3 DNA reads TGTGCCAGCAGCATATTACTAGGGGGACCCTCCTACAATGAGCAGTTCTTC.

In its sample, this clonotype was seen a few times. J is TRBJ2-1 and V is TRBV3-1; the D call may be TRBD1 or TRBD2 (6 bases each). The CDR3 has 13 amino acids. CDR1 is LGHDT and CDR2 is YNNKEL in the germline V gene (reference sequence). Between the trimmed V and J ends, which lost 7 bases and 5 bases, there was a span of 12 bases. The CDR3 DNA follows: TGTGCCAGCAACTGGGGGGCGAACAATGAGCAGTTCTTC. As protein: CASNWGANNEQFF.

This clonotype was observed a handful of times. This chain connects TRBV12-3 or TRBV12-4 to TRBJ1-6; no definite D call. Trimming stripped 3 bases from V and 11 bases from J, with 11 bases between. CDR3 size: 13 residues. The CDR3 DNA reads TGTGCCAGCAGTTTTGCCCGAGAGACACCCCTCCACTTT. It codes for CASSFARETPLHF.

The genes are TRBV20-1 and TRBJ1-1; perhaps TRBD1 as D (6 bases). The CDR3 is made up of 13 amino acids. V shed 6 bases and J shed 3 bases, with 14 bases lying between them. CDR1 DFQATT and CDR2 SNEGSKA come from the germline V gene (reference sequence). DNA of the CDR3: TGCAGTGCAAGGGGGTGGTCCGACACTGAAGCTTTCTTT. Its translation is CSARGWSDTEAFF.

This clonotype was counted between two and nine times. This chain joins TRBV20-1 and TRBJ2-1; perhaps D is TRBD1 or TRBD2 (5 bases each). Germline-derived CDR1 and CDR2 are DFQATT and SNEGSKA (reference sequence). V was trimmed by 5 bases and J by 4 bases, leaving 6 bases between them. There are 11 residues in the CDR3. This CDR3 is CSAGGYNEQFF. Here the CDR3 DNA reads TGCAGTGCTGGGGGATACAATGAGCAGTTCTTC.

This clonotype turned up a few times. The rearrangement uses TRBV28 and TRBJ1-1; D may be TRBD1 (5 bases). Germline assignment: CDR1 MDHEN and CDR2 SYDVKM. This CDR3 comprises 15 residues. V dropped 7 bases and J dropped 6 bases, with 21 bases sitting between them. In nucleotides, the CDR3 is TGTGCCAGCATGATGGGGGTGAGCCTAGACCCTGAAGCTTTCTTT. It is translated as CASMMGVSLDPEAFF.

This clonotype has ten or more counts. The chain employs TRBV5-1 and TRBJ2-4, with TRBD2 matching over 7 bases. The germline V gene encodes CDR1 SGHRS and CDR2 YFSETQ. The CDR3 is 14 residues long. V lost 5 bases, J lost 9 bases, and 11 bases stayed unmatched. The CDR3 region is CASRAAETSAIQYF. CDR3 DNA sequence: TGCGCCAGCAGGGCGGCGGAAACTAGCGCCATTCAGTACTTC. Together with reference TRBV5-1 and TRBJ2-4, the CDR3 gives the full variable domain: KAGVTQTPRYLIKTRGQQVTLSCSPISGHRSVSWYQQTPGQGLQFLFEYFSETQRNKGNFPGRFSGRQFSNSRSEMNVSTLELGDSALYLCASRAAETSAIQYFGAGTRLSVL.